These 25 T cell receptor beta chains were sequenced from one sample in a study of control samples from healthy donors and cancer patients. Assay: immunoSEQ multiplex PCR; the TCRdb copy retains only in-frame clones and omits some. The table has approximately 100,000 clones, roughly 88% seen once. Sequencing used blood. These receptors all stem from a man aged 25 to 45 in good health.

This clone was counted once. V usage is TRBV4-2 and J usage is TRBJ1-4; D is unclear. Trimming left V 2 bases short and J 8 bases short, with 12 bases between. CDR3 length: 14 amino acids. Germline CDR1 LGHNA, CDR2 YNFKEQ. The CDR3 loop is CASSQRFLGEKLFF. The CDR3 DNA sequence: TGTGCCAGCAGCCAAAGGTTTTTGGGAGAAAAACTGTTTTTT.

The chain combines TRBV19 with TRBJ1-5; D unresolved. Trimming cost V 7 bases and J 3 bases, with 10 bases left between them. The CDR3 runs to 13 residues. CDR1 is LNHDA, CDR2 SQIVND, per germline (reference sequence). The CDR3 DNA sequence: TGTGCCAGTAACCCAGGAAACAATCAGCCCCAGCATTTT. It codes for CASNPGNNQPQHF.

The chain combines TRBV13 with TRBJ1-2; no definite D call. The CDR3 has 13 residues. Germline assignment: CDR1 PRHDT and CDR2 FYEKMQ (reference sequence). V lost 5 bases to trimming and J lost 3 bases, with 10 bases between them. CDR3 nucleotides: TGTGCCAGCAGCCCGCAACACTACTATGGCTACACCTTC. Amino acid sequence: CASSPQHYYGYTF.

This clone was observed a single time. The chain has TRBV9 and TRBJ1-2; D might be TRBD1 (5 bases). V lost 0 bases to trimming and J lost 5 bases, with 20 bases between them. CDR1 and CDR2 from the germline V gene are SGDLS and YYNGEE. CDR3 size: 17 residues. CDR3 residues: CASSVEWDSGTGYGYTF. CDR3 sequence (DNA): TGTGCCAGCAGCGTAGAGTGGGACTCTGGGACGGGATATGGCTACACCTTC.

The V gene is TRBV24-1, the J gene TRBJ2-4, with D possibly being TRBD1 (5 bases). Trimming stripped 4 bases from V and 4 bases from J, with 10 bases between. CDR1 is KGHDR, CDR2 SFDVKD, per germline. The CDR3 totals 14 residues. The CDR3 protein is CATSEPDSKNIQYF. The CDR3 coding sequence is TGTGCCACCAGTGAACCCGACAGTAAAAACATTCAGTACTTC.

The J gene is TRBJ2-7, the V gene TRBV24-1, with TRBD1 identical over 10 bases. Germline-derived CDR1 and CDR2 are KGHDR and SFDVKD. This CDR3 spans 15 amino acids. V gave up 2 bases and J gave up 6 bases; unmatched junction bases: 6. The CDR3 region has the DNA TGTGCCACCAGTGATTCCGCGGACAGGGGGGCCGAGCAGTACTTC. Its protein is CATSDSADRGAEQYF.

J is TRBJ2-1 and V is TRBV18; D may be TRBD2 (5 bases). Germline CDR1 reads KGHSH; CDR2 reads LQKENI. This CDR3 has 16 amino acids. With 3 bases removed from V and 0 bases from J, the gap between germline ends came to 12 bases. The chain's CDR3 is CASSPRLADSYNEQFF. DNA for the CDR3: TGTGCCAGCTCACCCCGGCTAGCAGACTCCTACAATGAGCAGTTCTTC.

This chain joins TRBV27 and TRBJ1-2; D not certain. The CDR3 is made up of 15 amino acids. Per the germline V gene, CDR1 is MNHEY and CDR2 is SMNVEV (reference sequence). Trimming took 3 bases from V and 6 from J, leaving 17 bases between them. The CDR3: CASSFLSGRADGYTF. DNA for the CDR3: TGTGCCAGCAGTTTCCTGAGCGGTCGGGCGGATGGCTACACCTTC.

The chain links TRBV6-2 or TRBV6-3 to TRBJ2-1; D is ambiguous. The CDR3 totals 12 residues. Germline V CDR1 and CDR2: MNHEY, SVGEGT. V lost 6 bases, J lost 8 bases, and 11 bases lay in between. Here the CDR3 reads CASSWGSHEQFF. The DNA for the CDR3 is TGTGCCAGCAGCTGGGGATCCCATGAGCAGTTCTTC.

The chain carries TRBV27 and TRBJ1-1; D not resolved. In germline, CDR1 is MNHEY, CDR2 SMNVEV (reference sequence). The CDR3 has 13 amino acids. V lost 5 bases and J 1 base, leaving 8 bases between the germline ends. The CDR3 nucleotides read TGTGCCAGCAGTATCGACCAGAACACTGAAGCTTTCTTT. Translation gives CASSIDQNTEAFF.

Points on this clone: The sample contains more than one DNA sequence encoding this CDR3. Here the CDR3 DNA reads TGTGCCAGCAGCCCCTGGGGGGGAGGCACTGAAGCTTTCTTT. This encodes CASSPWGGGTEAFF. J is TRBJ1-1 and V is TRBV5-6; D might be TRBD1 (5 bases). The V end was cut by 4 bases, the J end by 4 bases, with 14 bases between. This CDR3 spans 14 amino acids. Germline V gives CDR1 SGHDT, CDR2 YYEEEE.

The genes are TRBV3-1 (or the pseudogene TRBV3-2) and TRBJ1-1; a possible D gene is TRBD1 (6 bases). Germline V CDR1 and CDR2: LGHDT, YNNKEL (reference sequence). V lost 3 bases, J lost 2 bases, and 10 bases lay in between. The CDR3 length is 14 residues. The CDR3 DNA sequence: TGTGCCAGCAGCCACCCAGGGGCTAACACTGAAGCTTTCTTT. This sequence encodes CASSHPGANTEAFF.

The chain couples TRBV20-1 to TRBJ1-6; no reliable D call. The V and J ends lost 3 bases and 9 bases respectively, with 18 bases between them. CDR1 and CDR2 (germline): DFQATT, SNEGSKA (reference sequence). The CDR3 has 15 amino acids. The CDR3 coding sequence is TGCAGTGCTAGTCCTAGACCGGACCCGACTTCACCCCTCCACTTT. Translation gives CSASPRPDPTSPLHF.

V gene TRBV7-9 combines with J gene TRBJ2-2, with D unclear. CDR1 is SEHNR, CDR2 FQNEAQ, per germline (reference sequence). The V end was cut by 3 bases, the J end by 0 bases, with 8 bases between. The CDR3 is 15 residues long. The CDR3 DNA is TGTGCCAGCAGCTTCGGCGAAACGAACACCGGGGAGCTGTTTTTT. This gives the protein CASSFGETNTGELFF.

CDR3 in amino acids: CASSAETSGIYEQYF. The DNA of the CDR3 is TGTGCCAGCAGCGCCGAGACTAGCGGGATTTACGAGCAGTACTTC. The chain carries TRBV9 and TRBJ2-7, with 11 bases aligning to TRBD2. The CDR3 runs to 15 residues. Per the germline V gene, CDR1 is SGDLS and CDR2 is YYNGEE. J gave up 4 bases and V 3 bases, and 6 bases lay outside the gene matches.

The gene calls are TRBV6-5 and TRBJ2-7; possible D gene TRBD2, 6 bases. This CDR3 has 14 amino acids. Germline CDR1 MNHEY, CDR2 SVGAGI. Trimming pared 2 bases from V and 6 bases from J, leaving 14 bases between. In DNA, the CDR3 is TGTGCCAGCAGTTACAAGGACTACGTCGGCGAGCAGTACTTC. This codes for CASSYKDYVGEQYF.

This chain joins TRBV2 and TRBJ1-5; D remains ambiguous. The CDR3 covers 15 residues. V was pared by 6 bases and J by 6 bases, with 18 bases between. CDR1 SNHLY and CDR2 FYNNEI come from the germline V gene. CDR3 bases: TGTGCCAGCAGCCGCGGGGAAGGGCAAAGTCAGCCCCAGCATTTT. Encoded protein: CASSRGEGQSQPQHF.

The chain couples TRBV7-9 to TRBJ2-2, with 11 bases fitting TRBD1. CDR1 is SEHNR and CDR2 is FQNEAQ in the germline V gene (reference sequence). Unmatched junction bases numbered 10, after V lost 4 bases and J lost 6 bases. CDR3 length: 17 residues. Written as DNA, the CDR3 is TGTGCCAGCAGCTCTTCGGGACAGGGGGAGGCGGCCGGGGAGCTGTTTTTT. Translated, it gives CASSSSGQGEAAGELFF. Drawing the rest from reference TRBV7-9 and TRBJ2-2, the complete variable domain is DTGVSQNPRHKITKRGQNVTFRCDPISEHNRLYWYRQTLGQGPEFLTYFQNEAQLEKSRLLSDRFSAERPKGSFSTLEIQRTEQGDSAMYLCASSSSGQGEAAGELFFGEGSRLTVL.

V gene TRBV6-5 combines with J gene TRBJ2-7; 8 nucleotides agree with TRBD2. CDR1 and CDR2 from the germline V gene are MNHEY and SVGAGI. There are 14 residues in the CDR3. J was trimmed by 3 bases and V by 5 bases; bases with no gene match: 6. This chain's CDR3 is CASSLGRAHYEQYF. In DNA form, the CDR3 reads TGTGCCAGCAGTCTCGGGAGGGCACACTACGAGCAGTACTTC.

This chain uses TRBV24-1 with TRBJ2-1, with D perhaps TRBD1 (6 bases). CDR3 length equals 16 residues. Germline CDR1 reads KGHDR; CDR2 reads SFDVKD. The V and J ends lost 1 base and 5 bases respectively, with 14 bases between them. CDR3 sequence: CATSDFRQGRHNEQFF. DNA of the CDR3: TGTGCCACCAGTGATTTTAGGCAGGGGAGACACAATGAGCAGTTCTTC.

This chain links TRBV11-2 with TRBJ2-1; 7 bases align to TRBD2. Unmatched junction bases numbered 12, after V lost 1 base and J lost 9 bases. This CDR3 region has 16 residues. CDR1 SGHAT and CDR2 FQNNGV come from the germline V gene. CDR3 nucleotide sequence: TGTGCCAGCAGCTTAGTCGCTAGCGGCCTTTCCACTGAGCAGTTCTTC. Residues: CASSLVASGLSTEQFF.

The gene calls are TRBV20-1 and TRBJ2-7; D gene unclear. The CDR3 is 11 amino acids. V lost 0 bases and J lost 10, with 10 bases in between. CDR1 is DFQATT, CDR2 SNEGSKA, per germline (reference sequence). Written as DNA, the CDR3 is TGCAGTGCTAGAGACACCAGTAAACAGTACTTC. The encoded protein is CSARDTSKQYF.

This clone has a handful of counts. This CDR3 is CASSELGGRASGEQYF. DNA of the CDR3: TGTGCCAGCAGTGAATTGGGCGGGAGGGCCTCGGGGGAGCAGTACTTC. The chain couples TRBV6-1 to TRBJ2-7, with 9 bases identical to TRBD2. The CDR3 has 16 amino acids. Germline V gene sequence: CDR1 MNHNS, CDR2 SASEGT. V lost 2 bases and J lost 7; bases outside the gene matches: 12.

This clone was detected once. The chain employs TRBV24-1 and TRBJ2-2; either TRBD1 or TRBD2 may fit D (5 bases each). V gave up 9 bases and J gave up 2 bases, with 24 bases separating them. Germline lookup yields CDR1 KGHDR and CDR2 SFDVKD. The CDR3 spans 18 residues. The CDR3 nucleotides are TGTGCCACCTCCCAAAGCTGGGATAGAGGGGTAAACACCGGGGAGCTGTTTTTT. It specifies CATSQSWDRGVNTGELFF.

This clone appeared a few times. The chain recombines TRBV5-1 with TRBJ2-3; D is undetermined. V was trimmed by 0 bases and J by 0 bases, leaving 8 bases between them. CDR3 length: 15 residues. CDR1 and CDR2 from the germline V gene are SGHRS and YFSETQ. In nucleotides, the CDR3 is TGCGCCAGCAGCTTGGCCCGGCATAGCACAGATACGCAGTATTTT. Translating it yields CASSLARHSTDTQYF.